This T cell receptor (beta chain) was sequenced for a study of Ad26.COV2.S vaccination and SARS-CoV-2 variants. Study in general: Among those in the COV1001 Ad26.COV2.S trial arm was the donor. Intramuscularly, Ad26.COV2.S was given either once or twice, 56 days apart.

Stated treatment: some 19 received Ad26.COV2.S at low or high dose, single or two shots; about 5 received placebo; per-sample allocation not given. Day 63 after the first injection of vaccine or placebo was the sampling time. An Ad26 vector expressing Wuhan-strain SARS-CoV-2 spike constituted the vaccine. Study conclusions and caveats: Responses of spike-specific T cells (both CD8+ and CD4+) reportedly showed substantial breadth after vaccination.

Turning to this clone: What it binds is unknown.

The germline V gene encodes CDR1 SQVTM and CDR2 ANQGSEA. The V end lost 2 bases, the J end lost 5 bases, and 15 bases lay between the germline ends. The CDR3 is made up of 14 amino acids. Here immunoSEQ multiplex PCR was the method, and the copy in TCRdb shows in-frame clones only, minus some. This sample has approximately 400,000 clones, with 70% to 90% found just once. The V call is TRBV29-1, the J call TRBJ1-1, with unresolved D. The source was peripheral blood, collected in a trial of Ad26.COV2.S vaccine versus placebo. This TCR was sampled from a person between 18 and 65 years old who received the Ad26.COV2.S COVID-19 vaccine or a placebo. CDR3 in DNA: TGCAGCGTTGAAAATCCGGGCCAAGTAACTGAAGCTTTCTTT. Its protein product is CSVENPGQVTEAFF.